The following is a T cell receptor (beta chain) sequence with its context. These data come from a study of blood T cell repertoires in COVID-19. Study in general: Specimens from acute and convalescent COVID-19 originated in the United States, Italy and Spain. From T cells, B-cell-depleted T cells, or PBMCs came the material, which was cDNA or gDNA.

CDR1 is MRHNA, CDR2 SNTAGT, per germline. V was shortened by 6 bases and J by 5 bases, with 10 bases between the two germline ends. CDR3 length equals 13 residues. Study processing details: Quantification of nucleated cells was approximated via reference gene primer amplification. Sequencing used immunoSEQ multiplex PCR; TCRdb keeps in-frame clones, though not all of them. V and J calls and clone size are copied from that table; D and trimming were computed from the DNA. The table shows more than 55,000 clones, with roughly 72% occurring only once. The clonotype originates from a woman in her 50s with active or convalescent COVID-19. The sample was peripheral blood. The chain recombines TRBV6-4 with TRBJ2-2, with D possibly being TRBD2 (5 bases). CDR3 sequence (DNA): TGTGCCAGCAGGCGGACTTTTACCGGGGAGCTGTTTTTT. This encodes CASRRTFTGELFF.